This T cell receptor (beta chain) came from a study of blood T cells in healthy people across ages. Regarding the study as a whole: Researchers judged that diversity estimates from one million T cells fell short of true values.

For every donor, a draw yielded around 9.4 milliliters of peripheral blood. In each sample, at least 6 million PBMCs were isolated. For the second PCR, which ran for about 7 to 12 cycles, a sample-barcoded 5' primer and a J-beta primer mix were used. One entry per CDR3 protein results from TCRdb running MiXCR on the 5' RACE reads. The sample yields hundreds of thousands of distinct CDR3 sequences, roughly 30% seen once. This CDR3 is 13 amino acids long. V lost 2 bases, J lost 5 bases, and 13 bases lay in between. CDR1 is DFQATT and CDR2 is SNEGSKA in the germline V gene (reference sequence). As for this clonotype: Antigen: not known.

The receptor was isolated from a woman older than 75 in good health. The chain uses TRBV20-1 and TRBJ2-7; unclear D gene. Sequencing was done on a sample of blood. CDR3: CSARQPDRNEQYF. In DNA form, the CDR3 reads TGCAGTGCTAGACAACCGGATCGGAACGAGCAGTACTTC.